This TCR beta chain came from a study of shared clonotypes between healthy human individuals. Across the study: Per donor, CD8 memory used one plate, CD8 naive used two, CD4 memory used three and CD4 naive used three. The study's findings and limits: A handful of donors shared about 4.8% of their naive CD4 clonotypes. Donor clonotype sharing was expected to depend on sequencing depth. Estimated richness was generally greater in naive than memory subsets.

Turning to this clone: Its target is unknown.

Clones were read by immunoSEQ multiplex PCR, and TCRdb kept only the in-frame ones, dropping some. The sample includes about 800,000 clones, roughly 96% of them seen just once. Germline V gene sequence: CDR1 MGHRA, CDR2 YSYEKL. Between the trimmed V and J ends, which lost 0 bases and 3 bases, there was a span of 14 bases. The CDR3 sequence is 16 residues long. Terminally differentiated effector memory CD45RA+ cells were left out of the naive CD8 fraction, which was CD45RO-negative and positively selected for CCR7. The chain employs TRBV4-1 and TRBJ1-2; D is unclear. The clonotype originates from a man younger than 45 in good health. Material for sequencing was naive CD8+ T cells sorted from blood. CDR3 residues: CASSQDLTVGYYGYTF. For the CDR3, the DNA is TGCGCCAGCAGCCAAGATCTTACGGTAGGGTACTATGGCTACACCTTC.